This TCR beta chain was obtained from a study of neurological immune-mediated disorders. Worth noting for this clonotype: Its antigen is currently unknown.

General observations from the study: Among 34 multiple sclerosis patients, 18 had repertoires that phylogenetic grouping placed in one related-CDR3 cluster, a possible signature.

The length of the CDR3 is 13 residues. Germline V gives CDR1 SGHDN, CDR2 FVKESK. Trimming pared 3 bases from V and 6 bases from J, leaving 11 bases between. TCRdb re-called the 5' RACE reads with MiXCR, one entry per CDR3 protein. The top ten clones hold 7.9% of a sample with some 87,000 distinct CDR3 sequences, 5% to 6% of them seen once. The time point was: longitudinal time-point 2. The chain has TRBV14 and TRBJ1-1; D unresolved. The sample taken for sequencing was PBMCs. This TCR was sampled from a woman aged 55-69 years with multiple sclerosis. The CDR3 DNA sequence: TGTGCCAGCAGCCAGGTGGGCCCCGCTGAAGCTTTCTTT. Its translation is CASSQVGPAEAFF.